This T cell receptor (beta chain) was obtained from a study of cytotoxic CD8 clonotypes in ibrutinib-treated CLL. Study at large: Response samples were obtained once patients had received a median about 11 months of treatment, range 6 to 36. Each sample contained, on average, 255,043 productive templates and 80,000 to 95,000 productive rearrangements.

Study results and caveats: In sustained-remission versus progressing patients, sampling times differed.

Investigators sought sequencing depths of between 1 in 200,000 and 1 in 1 million T cells. The table came from immunoSEQ multiplex PCR; TCRdb's copy has only in-frame clones and leaves some out. The table shows 28,000 or so clones, with 62% occurring only once. With respect to this clone: What it binds is not known.

The TCR originated in a human donor with chronic lymphocytic leukemia. The specimen was PBMCs, collected before ibrutinib treatment.

The CDR3 here is CASSLQGAAANEKLFF. CDR3 DNA sequence: TGTGCCAGCAGTTTACAGGGGGCAGCGGCTAATGAAAAACTGTTTTTT. The chain carries TRBV28 and TRBJ1-4, with TRBD1 matching over 8 bases. V lost 2 bases and J lost 3; bases outside the gene matches: 5. The length of the CDR3 is 16 residues. Per germline, CDR1 MDHEN and CDR2 SYDVKM.